The clone carrying this T cell receptor beta chain came up a few times. What it binds is unknown. Treatment: oral pan-JAK inhibitor, 5-10 mg twice daily. The authors extracted RNA and reverse transcribed it into cDNA as the sequencing template. The protocol was immunoSEQ multiplex PCR, while the TCRdb copy is restricted to in-frame clones and leaves out a portion. The data hold fewer than 250,000 clones, with about three fifths observed a single time. These data are taken from a study of CD8+ T cells in alopecia areata. Turning to the study itself: Scalp area affected, as a percentage, set the severity score of treated patients.

The CDR3 loop spans 14 amino acids. Per germline, CDR1 MNHEY and CDR2 SVGAGI. V lost 0 bases, J lost 5 bases, and 8 bases lay in between. Notes on the study in general: Scalp samples also yield sequences from resident alphabeta T cells of normal skin. Among the 100 top clones, expanded CD8+ clones, like scalp clonality, were significantly decreased by tofacitinib. During tofacitinib treatment, many expanded lesional clones remained in scalp and blood.

This chain connects TRBV6-5 to TRBJ2-1; D unresolved. This sequence was found in a human donor with alopecia areata. The sample was CD4+ T cells sorted from blood, taken at week 24, from a patient treated with tofacitinib. The CDR3 protein is CASSYSGSNNEQFF. CDR3 bases: TGTGCCAGCAGTTACTCCGGGTCCAACAATGAGCAGTTCTTC.